These T cell receptor beta chains were read from a single sample in a study of blood T cell repertoires in COVID-19. The table came from immunoSEQ multiplex PCR; TCRdb's copy has only in-frame clones and leaves some out. This table has approximately 78,000 clones, approximately 87% appearing once. What was sequenced was peripheral blood. These TCRs come from a woman aged 80 or over with acute or convalescent COVID-19. CDR3s leave out the opening cysteine and the closing phenylalanine or tryptophan. The order of the fields is V gene, clone size, J gene, CDR3 protein. Clone size is not always given. Where it is, it says once, few, many or a class for expanded clones.

TRBV19	NA	TRBJ2-6	ASLKSGANVLT
TRBV27	NA	TRBJ1-6	ASSFRGSDSPLH
TRBV10-1	once	TRBJ2-5	ASSAQGAGSQY
TRBV9	NA	TRBJ1-2	ASSVEGYGYT
TRBV6-5	NA	TRBJ1-2	ASSYSTGANYGYT
TRBV5-1	once	TRBJ1-1	ASSPRQGSKAEAF
TRBV2	NA	TRBJ2-7	ASREGQAQY
TRBV27	NA	TRBJ1-2	ASSPSILNYGYT
TRBV6-5	NA	TRBJ1-1	ASSYGGGMNTEAF
TRBV30	NA	TRBJ1-2	AWSGPGRGANYGYT
TRBV2	NA	TRBJ2-3	ASSANGGRGTDTQY
TRBV2	NA	TRBJ1-4	ASSEEGGRKNEKLF
TRBV6-1	NA	TRBJ1-1	ASSEGQRNTEAF
TRBV10-1	NA	TRBJ1-5	ASSERGGGGGQPQH
TRBV9	NA	TRBJ2-2	ASSVGTGELF
TRBV9	NA	TRBJ2-1	ASSVGASGGYNEQF
TRBV19	NA	TRBJ1-3	ASTRGQGGNTIY
TRBV5-4	few	TRBJ1-1	ASSLAKGGWTEAF
TRBV6-8	NA	TRBJ1-1	ASSSAPGTEAF
TRBV7-3	NA	TRBJ1-2	ASSPGQGRYGYT
TRBV6-2/TRBV6-3	NA	TRBJ1-2	ASSDTGYGYT
TRBV14	NA	TRBJ2-3	ASSPRLGGVTTDTQY
TRBV5-1	NA	TRBJ1-6	ASSLKGQGSSPLH
TRBV19	NA	TRBJ2-1	ASSTDTLANEQF
TRBV10-3	NA	TRBJ1-5	AISSILSNQPQH
TRBV30	NA	TRBJ1-1	AWSKQTLAEAF
TRBV9	NA	TRBJ2-1	ASSVGASGDGEQF
TRBV5-1	once	TRBJ2-1	ASSDPTGGRDEQF
TRBV11-2	NA	TRBJ1-6	ASSLAAGKGSPLH
TRBV5-1	few	TRBJ2-7	ASSLANRGRGGDEQY
TRBV29-1	NA	TRBJ2-1	SVSPRLADYNEQF
TRBV2	NA	TRBJ2-1	ASSGTSAFNEQF
TRBV5-8	NA	TRBJ1-1	ASSLEIGGITEAF
TRBV4-2	NA	TRBJ2-7	ASSQLSLGRTFSEQY
TRBV24-1	NA	TRBJ2-2	ATTSGRDTGELF
TRBV6-5	NA	TRBJ1-1	ASSYQGSGGTEAF
TRBV3-1/TRBV3-2	once	TRBJ1-1	ASSQSQFLNTEAF
TRBV28	NA	TRBJ2-2	ASSSRMTGITGELF
TRBV24-1	NA	TRBJ1-1	ATSDNRISEAF
TRBV13	once	TRBJ2-5	ASSLSGSETQY
TRBV6-1	NA	TRBJ1-2	ASSERADFLNYGYT
TRBV2	NA	TRBJ1-4	ASSELINQEKLF
TRBV4-2	NA	TRBJ2-3	ASSQNTQGTDTQY
TRBV7-6	NA	TRBJ1-1	ASSLANSQGWGTEAF
TRBV6-5	NA	TRBJ1-5	ASRRTGRNQPQH
TRBV6-5	NA	TRBJ1-1	ASSTGSRPNTEAF
TRBV24-1	NA	TRBJ1-1	ATSDPRTGNTEAF
TRBV6-5	NA	TRBJ1-1	ASRGDRGNTEAF
TRBV5-1	once	TRBJ2-5	ASSLALAGMGQY
TRBV29-1	once	TRBJ1-2	SVEDRTAEDGYT